These 3 T cell receptor beta chains were sequenced from one sample in a study of blood T cell repertoires in COVID-19. Here immunoSEQ multiplex PCR was the method, and the copy in TCRdb shows in-frame clones only, minus some. The top ten clones hold 5% to 7% of a sample with some 270,000 clones, about 82% of them seen once. The source material was peripheral blood. Receptors originate from a woman aged 80 or over with COVID-19, enrolled during active disease.

This clone was recorded only once. The V gene is TRBV4-3, the J gene TRBJ1-1; maybe TRBD1 (6 bases). This CDR3 comprises 14 residues. Trimming cost V 0 bases and J 10 bases, with 15 bases left between them. Germline CDR1 LGHNA, CDR2 YSLEER. The CDR3 sequence: CASSQDPTGRGAFF. DNA for the CDR3: TGCGCCAGCAGCCAAGATCCGACAGGCCGTGGAGCTTTCTTT.

V is TRBV7-2 and J is TRBJ2-1; TRBD1 matches 8 bases. Losses at the gene ends were 5 bases for V and 5 bases for J; bases not matched to a gene: 5. This CDR3 is built from 14 residues. Germline CDR1 is SGHTA and CDR2 is FQGNSA. DNA of the CDR3: TGTGCCAGCAGCGTCCGGACAGGGCACAATGAGCAGTTCTTC. It yields the protein CASSVRTGHNEQFF. The complete variable domain, with remaining parts taken from reference TRBV7-2 and TRBJ2-1, reads GAGVSQSPSNKVTEKGKDVELRCDPISGHTALYWYRQSLGQGLEFLIYFQGNSAPDKSGLPSDRFSAERTGGSVSTLTIQRTQQEDSAVYLCASSVRTGHNEQFFGPGTRLTVL.

The V gene is TRBV19, the J gene TRBJ1-2; no clear D. The ends were cut back, 7 bases at V and 0 bases at J, with 12 bases in the middle. Germline V lookup: CDR1 LNHDA, CDR2 SQIVND (reference sequence). This CDR3 is 14 amino acids long. CDR3 nucleotides: TGTGCCAGTAAGCGGCGGGAAGCTAACTATGGCTACACCTTC. Its translation is CASKRREANYGYTF.